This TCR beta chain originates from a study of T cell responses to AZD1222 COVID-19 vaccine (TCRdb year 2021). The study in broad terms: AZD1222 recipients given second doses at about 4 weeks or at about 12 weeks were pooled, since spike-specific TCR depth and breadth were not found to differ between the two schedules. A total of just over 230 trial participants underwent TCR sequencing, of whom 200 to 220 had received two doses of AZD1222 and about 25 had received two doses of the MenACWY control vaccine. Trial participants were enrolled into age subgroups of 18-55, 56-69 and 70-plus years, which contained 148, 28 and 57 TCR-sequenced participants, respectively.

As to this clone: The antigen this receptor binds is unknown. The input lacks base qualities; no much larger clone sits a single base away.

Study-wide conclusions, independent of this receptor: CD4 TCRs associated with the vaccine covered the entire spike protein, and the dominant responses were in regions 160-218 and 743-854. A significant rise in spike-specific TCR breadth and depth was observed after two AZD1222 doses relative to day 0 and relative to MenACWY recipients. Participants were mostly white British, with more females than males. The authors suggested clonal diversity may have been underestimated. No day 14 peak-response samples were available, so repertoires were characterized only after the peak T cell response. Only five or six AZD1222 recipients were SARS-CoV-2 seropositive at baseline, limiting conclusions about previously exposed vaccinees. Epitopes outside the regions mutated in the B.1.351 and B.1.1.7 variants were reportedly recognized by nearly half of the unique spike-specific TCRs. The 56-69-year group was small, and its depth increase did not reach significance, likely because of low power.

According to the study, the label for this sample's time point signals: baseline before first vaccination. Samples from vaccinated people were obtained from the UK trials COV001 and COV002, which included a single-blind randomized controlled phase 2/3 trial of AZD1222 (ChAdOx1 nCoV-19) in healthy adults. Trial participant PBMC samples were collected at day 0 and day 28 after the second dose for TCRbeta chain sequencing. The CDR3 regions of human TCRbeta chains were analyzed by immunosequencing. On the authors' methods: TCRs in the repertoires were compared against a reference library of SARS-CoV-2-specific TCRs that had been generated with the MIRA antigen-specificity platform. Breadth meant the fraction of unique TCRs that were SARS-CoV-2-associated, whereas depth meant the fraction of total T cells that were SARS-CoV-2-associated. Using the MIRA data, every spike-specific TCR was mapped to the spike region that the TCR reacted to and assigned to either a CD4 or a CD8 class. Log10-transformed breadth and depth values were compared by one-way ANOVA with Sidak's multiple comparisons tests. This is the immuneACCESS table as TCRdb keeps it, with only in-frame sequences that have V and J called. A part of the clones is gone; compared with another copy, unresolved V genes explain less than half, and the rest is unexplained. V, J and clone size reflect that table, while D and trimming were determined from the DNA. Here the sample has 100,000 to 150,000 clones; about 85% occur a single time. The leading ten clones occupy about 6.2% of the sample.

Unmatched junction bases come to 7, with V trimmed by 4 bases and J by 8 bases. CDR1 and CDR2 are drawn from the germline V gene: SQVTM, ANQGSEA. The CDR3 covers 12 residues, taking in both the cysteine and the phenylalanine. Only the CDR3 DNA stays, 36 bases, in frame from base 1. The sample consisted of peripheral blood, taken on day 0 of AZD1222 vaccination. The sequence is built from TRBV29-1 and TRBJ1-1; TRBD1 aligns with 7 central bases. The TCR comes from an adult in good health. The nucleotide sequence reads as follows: TGCAGCGTTGCGGACAGGCCCCGGGAAGCTTTCTTT. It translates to CSVADRPREAFF.